Listed below are T cell receptor beta chains from one sample, sequenced in a study of blood T cell repertoires in COVID-19. Clones were sequenced by immunoSEQ multiplex PCR, and TCRdb holds only the in-frame ones, with some missing. The data show 300,000 to 350,000 clones, over 75% seen once. Source material: peripheral blood. These receptors came from a woman in her thirties with COVID-19, enrolled during active disease. The CDR3 runs from the conserved cysteine through the conserved F or W. Each record gives: D gene, clone size, J gene, V gene, CDR3 length, CDR3 DNA, CDR3 protein. A D gene is named only where the DNA matches it firmly. A row's size may be missing; if present it is once, few, many or a size class.

. . TRBJ2-1 TRBV6-5 12 . CASSSSGGADIF
. . TRBJ1-5 TRBV5-5 14 TGTGCCAGCAGTTCCATAGACAATAATCAGCCCCAGCATTTT CASSSIDNNQPQHF
. . TRBJ2-7 TRBV7-9 13 TGTGCCAGCACCCCACGACATTCCTACGAGCAGTACTTC CASTPRHSYEQYF
TRBD1 once TRBJ2-2 TRBV19 17 TGTGCCAGTAGTCTCCGAAGGACAGGGGACGGGTCCGGGGAGCTGTTTTTT CASSLRRTGDGSGELFF
TRBD2 . TRBJ2-5 TRBV5-1 15 TGCGCCAGCAGCCAGGGGACTAGCGGGAGTGAGACCCAGTACTTC CASSQGTSGSETQYF
. . TRBJ1-6 TRBV18 14 TGTGCCAGCTCACCGTTACACGTAAATTCACCCCTCCACTTT CASSPLHVNSPLHF
TRBD2 . TRBJ2-7 TRBV6-5 15 TGTGCCAGCAGTCGCCATAGCGGGAGAGTTAGCGAGCAGTACTTC CASSRHSGRVSEQYF
. once TRBJ1-4 TRBV15 16 TGTGCCACCAGCAGTAAAGCAGGGGTGGGTAATGAAAAACTGTTTTTT CATSSKAGVGNEKLFF
TRBD1 once TRBJ1-4 TRBV27 14 TGTGCCAGCAGAAGACAGGGAAAGGGTGAAAAACTGTTTTTT CASRRQGKGEKLFF
. . TRBJ1-2 TRBV5-4 14 TGTGCCAGCAGCTCCCGAACTACTGAGTATGGCTACACCTTC CASSSRTTEYGYTF
. . TRBJ2-1 TRBV7-8 16 TGTGCCAGCAGACCGATTCCCCCCGGTAGATACAATGAGCAGTTCTTC CASRPIPPGRYNEQFF
TRBD1 . TRBJ1-2 TRBV29-1 12 TGCAGCGTTGAAGGGCAGGGGGCAGGCTACACCTTC CSVEGQGAGYTF
. once TRBJ1-3 TRBV3-1/TRBV3-2 18 TGTGCCAGCAGCCATAAAGGGCGGAGGGGAATCTCTGGAAACACCATATATTTT CASSHKGRRGISGNTIYF
TRBD1 . TRBJ2-7 TRBV28 14 TGTGCCAGCAGAACACTGACAGGGTCCTACGAGCAGTACTTC CASRTLTGSYEQYF
. . TRBJ2-3 TRBV19 13 TGTGCCAGTAGTAACCGACTAGCAGATACGCAGTATTTT CASSNRLADTQYF
. . TRBJ2-7 TRBV27 12 TGTGCCAGCGGCCGCAGCTCCTACGAGCAGTACTTC CASGRSSYEQYF
TRBD2 . TRBJ2-7 TRBV28 15 TGTGCCAGCAGTTCCCCGGGGGGGCTCCCCTACGAGCAGTACTTC CASSSPGGLPYEQYF
TRBD1 . TRBJ2-7 TRBV15 15 TGTGCCACCAGCAGACACCGGACAGGGCCCATCGAGCAGTACTTC CATSRHRTGPIEQYF
TRBD1 . TRBJ1-3 TRBV19 13 TGTGCCAGTGGGACAGGGACGGGAAACACCATATATTTT CASGTGTGNTIYF
. . TRBJ2-7 TRBV30 14 TGTGCCTGGAGTAGGGAGACACCTCTTTACGAGCAGTACTTC CAWSRETPLYEQYF
. . TRBJ2-7 TRBV6-6 17 TGTGCCAGCAGTCGGGGGGCCTCACTAGCGCACTCCTACGAGCAGTACTTC CASSRGASLAHSYEQYF
. . TRBJ2-7 TRBV11-2 12 TGTGCCAGCAGCTTGGGAGGATTGGACCAGTACTTC CASSLGGLDQYF
. . TRBJ1-2 TRBV4-3 18 TGCGCCAGCAGCCAAGCCGAGGGACTCTGGGGGGCTAACTATGGCTACACCTTC CASSQAEGLWGANYGYTF
TRBD1 . TRBJ1-1 TRBV7-2 14 TGTGCCAGCATCCTTGACAGGGTGAACACTGAAGCTTTCTTT CASILDRVNTEAFF
TRBD2 . TRBJ2-5 TRBV6-2/TRBV6-3 19 TGTGCCAGCAGTTACTCGGGAACTAGCGGGAGGGCCATCCAAGAGACCCAGTACTTC CASSYSGTSGRAIQETQYF
. . TRBJ1-2 TRBV3-1/TRBV3-2 15 TGTGCCAGCAGCCAAGATACCAGCAGCCAGCGAGGCTACACCTTC CASSQDTSSQRGYTF
. . TRBJ1-1 TRBV10-3 12 TGTGCCATCAGACAGAGGAACACTGAAGCTTTCTTT CAIRQRNTEAFF
. . TRBJ1-6 TRBV6-2/TRBV6-3 15 TGTGCCAGCAGTTACCCGGTTCCGGATAATTCACCCCTCCACTTT CASSYPVPDNSPLHF
. . TRBJ1-1 TRBV4-1 18 TGCGCCAGCAGCCTCATAGGGCACTCCGCCCGGGAACACACTGAAGCTTTCTTT CASSLIGHSAREHTEAFF
TRBD2 . TRBJ2-2 TRBV27 16 TGTGCCAGCAGTTTGACCGGGACTAGCGCAGCCGGGGAGCTGTTTTTT CASSLTGTSAAGELFF
. . TRBJ2-1 TRBV19 14 TGTGCCAGTTCTGGATTAGCGGAGAACAATGAGCAGTTCTTC CASSGLAENNEQFF
TRBD1 . TRBJ2-5 TRBV28 14 TGTGCCAGCAGTCCGACAGGGAGTCAAGAGACCCAGTACTTC CASSPTGSQETQYF
. . TRBJ1-2 TRBV9 16 TGTGCCAGCAGCGTAGACCCCAGGGTTGGGAACTATGGCTACACCTTC CASSVDPRVGNYGYTF
. . TRBJ2-2 TRBV6-5 13 TGTGCCAGCAGTTACGGCGGCACCGGGGAGCTGTTTTTT CASSYGGTGELFF
. . TRBJ1-5 TRBV5-5 15 TGTGCCAGCAGCTTGGGATGGACAGAAGATCAGCCCCAGCATTTT CASSLGWTEDQPQHF
TRBD2 few TRBJ2-4 TRBV10-1 14 TGCGCCAGCAGTGGGGCTAGCGGGAGGAATCACAAGTACTTC CASSGASGRNHKYF
TRBD1 . TRBJ1-2 TRBV4-1 17 TGCGCCAGCAGCCAAGATCCGGGGACAGTCACTATGGCTGGCTACACCTTC CASSQDPGTVTMAGYTF
TRBD1 . TRBJ1-1 TRBV19 14 TGTGCCAGTAGGGTATTGACAGGGGACACTGAAGCTTTCTTT CASRVLTGDTEAFF
. . TRBJ2-1 TRBV9 15 TGTGCCAGCAGCGTCACGGTTAGCTCCTACAATGAGCAGTTCTTC CASSVTVSSYNEQFF
. . TRBJ2-5 TRBV3-1/TRBV3-2 14 TGTGCCAGCAGCCCCAGCGGAGGGCAAGAGACCCAGTACTTC CASSPSGGQETQYF
. . TRBJ2-2 TRBV6-2/TRBV6-3 16 TGTGCCAGCAGTTACCCCCTGGGGGCTAGCACCGGGGAGCTGTTTTTT CASSYPLGASTGELFF
. . TRBJ1-5 TRBV5-5 13 TGTGCCAGCAGCTTGTCGAGGGATCAGCCCCAGCATTTT CASSLSRDQPQHF
. once TRBJ1-1 TRBV9 16 TGTGCCAGCAGCGTAGGCTCCGATGGTGGGCGAGCTGAAGCTTTCTTT CASSVGSDGGRAEAFF
TRBD1 . TRBJ1-2 TRBV7-2 15 TGTGCCAGCAGAGCCACAGGGGGCGAAAGCCATGGCTACACCTTC CASRATGGESHGYTF
. . TRBJ1-3 TRBV7-2 12 TGTGCCAGCAGCTCCCTCGGAAACACCATATATTTT CASSSLGNTIYF
TRBD2 once TRBJ2-3 TRBV4-3 16 TGCGCCAGCAGCCTCGGCGGGCTAGCGGCTACAGATACGCAGTATTTT CASSLGGLAATDTQYF
TRBD1 . TRBJ1-6 TRBV7-2 13 TGTGCCAGCAGCACAGGGGTTTATTCACCCCTCCACTTT CASSTGVYSPLHF
. . TRBJ2-7 TRBV5-1 13 TGCGCCAGCAGCTTGGCCGGCTCCTACGAGCAGTACTTC CASSLAGSYEQYF
. . TRBJ1-1 TRBV29-1 14 TGCAGCGTTGGATCATGGGGAGGGAACACTGAAGCTTTCTTT CSVGSWGGNTEAFF
. . TRBJ1-1 TRBV5-1 15 TGCGCCAGCAGCTTGGTAGCAGGGATATATGCTGAAGCTTTCTTT CASSLVAGIYAEAFF
TRBD2 . TRBJ2-1 TRBV10-3 17 TGTGCCATCAGTGAGATCCTAGGACTAGCGGGGGACAATGAGCAGTTCTTC CAISEILGLAGDNEQFF
TRBD2 . TRBJ2-7 TRBV7-9 15 TGTGCCAGCACCTACAGCGGGAGGGCCTTCTACGAGCAGTACTTC CASTYSGRAFYEQYF
. . TRBJ1-5 TRBV27 15 TGTGCCAGCAGTTTATCGGGGACACCCTTTTCGCCCCAGCATTTT CASSLSGTPFSPQHF
TRBD1 . TRBJ1-4 TRBV7-9 15 TGTGCCAGCAGTCGAGACAGGGGTTATAATGAAAAACTGTTTTTT CASSRDRGYNEKLFF
. . TRBJ2-4 TRBV28 18 TGTGCCAGCAGCTCTTTCCCCGGGACACGGCCACAGCCCGTGGGGGTGTACTTC CASSSFPGTRPQPVGVYF
. . TRBJ2-7 TRBV5-1 15 TGCGCCAGCAGCTTGGGGGTAGGGGTGGAGTACGAGCAGTACTTC CASSLGVGVEYEQYF
. . TRBJ2-2 TRBV7-3 13 TGTGCCAGCAGCCCCCAAAACACCGGGGAGCTGTTTTTT CASSPQNTGELFF
. . TRBJ2-7 TRBV15 14 TGTGCCACCAAGGTGGGGGGGCAGGACTACGAGCAGTACTTC CATKVGGQDYEQYF
. . TRBJ2-5 TRBV29-1 12 TGCAGCGTTGCTATGACAAAAGAGACCCAGTACTTC CSVAMTKETQYF